This T cell receptor beta chain stems from a study of post-analysis software for immune sequencing data. General observations from the study: With TRBV5-6, TRBV5-1 and TRBV20-1 included, about five TRBV segments were more frequent in patients than in controls.

Concerning this clonotype itself: Its antigen is not identified.

Trimming left V 6 bases short and J 7 bases short, with 13 bases between. The germline V gene has CDR1 MNHEY and CDR2 SVGAGI. The CDR3 consists of 12 residues. TCR beta libraries were prepared from cDNA with unique molecular identifiers. MiXCR was run by TCRdb on the PCR reads, yielding one entry per CDR3 protein. The repertoire holds 750,000 to 950,000 distinct CDR3 sequences, with about 53% as singletons. The specimen sequenced was blood. This chain uses TRBV6-5 with TRBJ2-7, with a possible D match to TRBD1 (6 bases). The TCR sequence derives from a girl under 18 with multiple sclerosis. The CDR3 sequence: CASSPGQLEQYF. For the CDR3, the DNA is TGTGCCAGCAGCCCCGGACAGCTTGAGCAGTACTTC.